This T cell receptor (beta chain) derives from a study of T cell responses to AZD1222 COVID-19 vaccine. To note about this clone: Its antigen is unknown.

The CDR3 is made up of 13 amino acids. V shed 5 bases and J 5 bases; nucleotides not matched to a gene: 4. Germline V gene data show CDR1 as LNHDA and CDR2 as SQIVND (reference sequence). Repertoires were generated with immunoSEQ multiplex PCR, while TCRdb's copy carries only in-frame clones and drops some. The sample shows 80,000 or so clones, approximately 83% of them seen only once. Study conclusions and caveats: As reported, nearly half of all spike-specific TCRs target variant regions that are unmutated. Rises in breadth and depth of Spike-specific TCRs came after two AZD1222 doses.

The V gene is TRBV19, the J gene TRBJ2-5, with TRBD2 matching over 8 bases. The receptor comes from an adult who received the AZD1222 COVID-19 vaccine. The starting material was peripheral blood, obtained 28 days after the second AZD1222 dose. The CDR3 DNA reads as TGTGCCAGTAGTCCGGGACTAGTTGAGACCCAGTACTTC. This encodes CASSPGLVETQYF.